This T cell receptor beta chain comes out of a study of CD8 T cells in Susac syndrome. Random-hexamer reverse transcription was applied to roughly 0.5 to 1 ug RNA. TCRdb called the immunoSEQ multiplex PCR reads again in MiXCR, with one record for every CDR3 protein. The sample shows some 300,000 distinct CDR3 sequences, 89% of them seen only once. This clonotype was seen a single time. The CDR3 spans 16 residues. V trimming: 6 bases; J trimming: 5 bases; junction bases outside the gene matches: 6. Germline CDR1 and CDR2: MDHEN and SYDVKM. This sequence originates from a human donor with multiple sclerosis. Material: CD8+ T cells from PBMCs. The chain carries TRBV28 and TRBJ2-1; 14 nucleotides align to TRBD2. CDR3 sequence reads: CASRTSGRARHNEQFF. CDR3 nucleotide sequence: TGTGCCAGCAGGACTAGCGGGAGGGCCAGGCACAATGAGCAGTTCTTC. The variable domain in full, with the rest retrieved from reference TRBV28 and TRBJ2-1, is DVKVTQSSRYLVKRTGEKVFLECVQDMDHENMFWYRQDPGLGLRLIYFSYDVKMKEKGDIPEGYSVSREKKERFSLILESASTNQTSMYLCASRTSGRARHNEQFFGPGTRLTVL.